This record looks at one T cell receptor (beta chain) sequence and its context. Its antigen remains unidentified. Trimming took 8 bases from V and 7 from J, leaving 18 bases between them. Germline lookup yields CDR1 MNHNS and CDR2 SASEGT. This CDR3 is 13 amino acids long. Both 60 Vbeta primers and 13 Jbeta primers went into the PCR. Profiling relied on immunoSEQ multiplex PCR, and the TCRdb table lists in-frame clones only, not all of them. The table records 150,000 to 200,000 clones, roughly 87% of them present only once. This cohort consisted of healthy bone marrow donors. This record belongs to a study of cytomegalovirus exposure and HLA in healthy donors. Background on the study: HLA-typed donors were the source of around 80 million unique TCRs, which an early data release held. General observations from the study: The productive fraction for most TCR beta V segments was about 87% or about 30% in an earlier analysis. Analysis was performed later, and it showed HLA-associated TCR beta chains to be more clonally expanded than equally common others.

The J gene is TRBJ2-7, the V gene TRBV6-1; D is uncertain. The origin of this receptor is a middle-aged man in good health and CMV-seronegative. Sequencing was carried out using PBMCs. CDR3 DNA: TGTGCCAGCGGGCCTGTACCCGTGTTGGAGCAGTACTTC. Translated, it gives CASGPVPVLEQYF.